The 6 T cell receptor beta chains below come from one sample, sequenced in a study of T-cell memory formation after mild COVID-19. TCRdb analysed the 5' RACE reads with MiXCR anew, one entry per CDR3 protein. The sample yields about 620,000 distinct CDR3 sequences, roughly 18% seen once. Sequencing used PBMCs or a T cell subset sorted from them (not recorded which). The receptor set was obtained from an adult woman who had mild COVID-19 (a few samples of this study predate the infection). Cell type and time point are not known.

This clonotype came up a few times. The CDR3 nucleotides are TGTGCCAGCAGCCCTCCCGGGGCTGGTAGGTACGAGCAGTACTTC. Translated: CASSPPGAGRYEQYF. This chain joins TRBV7-2 and TRBJ2-7; D assignment may be TRBD1 or TRBD2 (5 bases each). The CDR3 contains 15 residues. CDR1 is SGHTA and CDR2 is FQGNSA in the germline V gene. The V and J ends lost 5 bases and 4 bases respectively, with 18 bases between them.

This clonotype was recorded a few times. This chain joins TRBV15 and TRBJ1-1; D remains unclear. The V end was cut by 1 base, the J end by 3 bases, with 6 bases between. The CDR3 spans 13 residues. Looked up from germline, CDR1 is LNHNV and CDR2 is YYDKDF (reference sequence). In DNA form, the CDR3 reads TGTGCCACCAGCAGAGTCCCCGACACTGAAGCTTTCTTT. It encodes CATSRVPDTEAFF.

The sample holds a few counts of this clonotype. J is TRBJ2-1 and V is TRBV4-2; D may be TRBD2 (6 bases). The CDR3 totals 16 residues. CDR1 LGHNA and CDR2 YNFKEQ come from the germline V gene. V was shortened by 6 bases and J by 2 bases, with 17 bases between the two germline ends. CDR3 nucleotide sequence: TGTGCCAGCAGATCCGAAAGAGGAGGGCCCTACAATGAGCAGTTCTTC. Protein sequence: CASRSERGGPYNEQFF.

The chain recombines TRBV6-5 with TRBJ2-2; maybe TRBD1 (7 bases). The V and J ends lost 3 bases and 6 bases respectively, with 14 bases between them. Per the germline V gene, CDR1 is MNHEY and CDR2 is SVGAGI. The length of the CDR3 is 15 residues. The CDR3 DNA sequence: TGTGCCAGCAGTTATTCCCAGGGGGGATCCGGGGAGCTGTTTTTT. The encoded protein is CASSYSQGGSGELFF.

This clonotype was seen only a few times. The chain joins TRBV14 to TRBJ1-2; 7 bases align to TRBD1. CDR1 is SGHDN and CDR2 is FVKESK in the germline V gene. CDR3 size: 13 residues. Trimming at V came to 0 bases and at J to 8 bases, leaving 3 bases not matched to a gene. Here the CDR3 DNA reads TGTGCCAGCAGCCAAGAATGGACAGGCGGCTACACCTTC. This encodes CASSQEWTGGYTF.

This rearrangement joins TRBV18 to TRBJ1-2; D unclear. CDR1 is KGHSH, CDR2 LQKENI, per germline. The CDR3 length is 15 residues. Trimming took off 3 bases at V and 3 bases at J, with 14 bases between the two ends. CDR3 loop: CASSPSVPRDYGYTF. For the CDR3, the DNA is TGTGCCAGCTCACCCTCGGTGCCTCGGGACTATGGCTACACCTTC.